Shown below are 21 T cell receptor beta chains from a single sample sequenced in a study of cytomegalovirus exposure and HLA in healthy donors. A multiplex PCR was run with 60 Vbeta primers and 13 Jbeta primers. TCRdb keeps only in-frame clones here, not all; method: immunoSEQ multiplex PCR. The data hold around 250,000 clones, with around nine tenths observed a single time. The sample comprised PBMCs. The receptors stem from a girl aged 2-10 years in good health and CMV-seronegative.

The J gene is TRBJ1-5, the V gene TRBV5-6, with 7 bases identical to TRBD1. V lost 3 bases, J lost 0 bases, and 9 bases stayed unmatched. Germline loops: CDR1 SGHDT, CDR2 YYEEEE. CDR3 length: 17 residues. DNA for the CDR3: TGTGCCAGCAGCTCCTTAACAGGGGCTTATAGCAATCAGCCCCAGCATTTT. It encodes CASSSLTGAYSNQPQHF. Looking up the rest from reference TRBV5-6 and TRBJ1-5 gives the full variable domain: DAGVTQSPTHLIKTRGQQVTLRCSPKSGHDTVSWYQQALGQGPQFIFQYYEEEERQRGNFPDRFSGHQFPNYSSELNVNALLLGDSALYLCASSSLTGAYSNQPQHFGDGTRLSIL.

This rearrangement joins TRBV11-3 to TRBJ2-1, with TRBD2 identical over 8 bases. V shed 0 bases and J 8 bases; nucleotides not matched to a gene: 9. The germline V gene has CDR1 SGHNT and CDR2 YENEEA. The CDR3 contains 16 residues. CDR3 region: CASSLEAGGAGYEQFF. The CDR3 DNA is TGTGCCAGCAGCTTAGAGGCCGGGGGGGCCGGGTATGAGCAGTTCTTC.

CDR3: CASSARVQSHEQYF. The CDR3 DNA follows: TGTGCCAGCAGTGCGCGGGTACAGTCCCACGAGCAGTACTTC. The gene calls are TRBV6-1 and TRBJ2-7, with D perhaps TRBD2 (5 bases). Germline CDR1 reads MNHNS; CDR2 reads SASEGT. The length of the CDR3 is 14 residues. Trimming took 4 bases from V and 5 from J, leaving 15 bases between them.

The gene calls are TRBV14 and TRBJ2-7; 7 nucleotides align to TRBD1. This CDR3 has 12 amino acids. J lost 6 bases, V lost 4 bases, and 3 bases had no gene match. Germline CDR1 SGHDN, CDR2 FVKESK. CDR3: CASSPTGSEQYF. As DNA, the CDR3 is TGTGCCAGCAGCCCGACAGGGTCCGAGCAGTACTTC.

A remark on this clone: Other DNA sequences from this sample encode an identical CDR3 as well. This chain links TRBV4-1 with TRBJ1-1; D is undetermined. Germline V gene sequence: CDR1 MGHRA, CDR2 YSYEKL. V dropped 1 base and J dropped 2 bases, with 5 bases sitting between them. This CDR3 region has 13 residues. The CDR3 loop is CASSQGGNTEAFF. The CDR3 DNA is TGCGCCAGCAGCCAAGGAGGTAACACTGAAGCTTTCTTT.

This clone was seen just once. The chain links TRBV9 to TRBJ2-5, with 10 bases lining up with TRBD2. Germline lookup yields CDR1 SGDLS and CDR2 YYNGEE. The CDR3 has 14 amino acids. The J segment lost 7 bases and the V segment lost 0 bases, leaving 3 bases of the junction unmatched. The CDR3 spells CASSVEVAGGTQYF. CDR3 bases: TGTGCCAGCAGCGTAGAGGTAGCGGGGGGGACCCAGTACTTC.

The chain employs TRBV29-1 and TRBJ2-7; 9 bases line up with TRBD1. Germline lookup yields CDR1 SQVTM and CDR2 ANQGSEA. V shed 6 bases, J shed 2 bases, and the junction held 2 bases outside the gene matches. The CDR3 sequence is 12 residues long. The CDR3 sequence is CSVRTGAYEQYF. CDR3 nucleotide sequence: TGCAGCGTGCGGACAGGGGCCTACGAGCAGTACTTC.

V gene TRBV30 combines with J gene TRBJ1-5, with 11 bases fitting TRBD1. This CDR3 has 15 amino acids. CDR1 GTSNPN and CDR2 SVGIG come from the germline V gene (reference sequence). J gave up 6 bases and V 1 base, and 5 bases lay outside the gene matches. This chain's CDR3 is CAWSGGTGGGQPQHF. In DNA, the CDR3 is TGTGCCTGGAGTGGCGGGACAGGGGGAGGTCAGCCCCAGCATTTT.

For this clone: The same CDR3 is also encoded by other DNA sequences in this sample. The genes are TRBV5-4 and TRBJ2-3, with D possibly being TRBD1 (6 bases). V lost 4 bases, J lost 6 bases, and 21 bases lay in between. The CDR3 runs to 16 residues. The V gene's germline CDR1 is SGHNT and CDR2 YYREEE (reference sequence). The CDR3 DNA is TGTGCCAGCAGCCCTCGGGACAAACCTATCACGGATACGCAGTATTTT. Translation gives CASSPRDKPITDTQYF. Using reference TRBV5-4 and TRBJ2-3 for the parts outside the CDR3, the full variable domain is ETGVTQSPTHLIKTRGQQVTLRCSSQSGHNTVSWYQQALGQGPQFIFQYYREEENGRGNFPPRFSGLQFPNYSSELNVNALELDDSALYLCASSPRDKPITDTQYFGPGTRLTVL.

This clone appeared once. The chain carries TRBV18 and TRBJ1-5, with 7 bases identical to TRBD1. The V gene end was trimmed by 6 bases and the J gene end by 1 base; junction bases not matched to a gene: 3. The CDR3 covers 14 residues. Germline-derived CDR1 and CDR2 are KGHSH and LQKENI. The CDR3 protein is CASSTGQSNQPQHF. The DNA of the CDR3 is TGTGCCAGCTCGACGGGACAGAGCAATCAGCCCCAGCATTTT.

This clone has only one observation. This sequence joins TRBV2 and TRBJ2-7; 7 bases align to TRBD2. The CDR3 extends over 15 amino acids. The germline V gene encodes CDR1 SNHLY and CDR2 FYNNEI. The J segment lost 0 bases and the V segment lost 1 base, leaving 3 bases of the junction unmatched. The CDR3 coding sequence is TGTGCCAGCAGTGAAGTGGCTAGCGGCTCCTACGAGCAGTACTTC. It is translated as CASSEVASGSYEQYF.

CDR3 in DNA: TGTGCCAGCAGTGATTTACACTACGAGCAGTACTTC. Translating gives CASSDLHYEQYF. The chain uses TRBV27 and TRBJ2-7; D is uncertain. This CDR3 contains 12 residues. With 5 bases removed from V and 3 bases from J, the gap between germline ends came to 8 bases. Per germline, CDR1 MNHEY and CDR2 SMNVEV (reference sequence).

The V gene is TRBV25-1, the J gene TRBJ1-6, with D maybe TRBD1 (6 bases). There are 15 residues in the CDR3. Germline CDR1 and CDR2: MGHDK and SYGVNS. The V end was cut by 3 bases, the J end by 2 bases, with 8 bases between. CDR3 DNA: TGTGCCAGCAGTGATAGGGGGACCTATAATTCACCCCTCCACTTT. This encodes CASSDRGTYNSPLHF. The full variable domain, completed using reference TRBV25-1 and TRBJ1-6, is EADIYQTPRYLVIGTGKKITLECSQTMGHDKMYWYQQDPGMELHLIHYSYGVNSTEKGDLSSESTVSRIRTEHFPLTLESARPSHTSQYLCASSDRGTYNSPLHFGNGTRLTVT.

The chain combines TRBV11-2 with TRBJ2-1; 10 nucleotides align to TRBD2. The CDR3 is 18 amino acids. Losses at the gene ends were 6 bases for V and 4 bases for J; bases not matched to a gene: 15. Germline CDR1 and CDR2: SGHAT and FQNNGV. CDR3 coding DNA: TGTGCCAGCAGACCCTCCCTAGCGGGGGCCCGCTTTTACAATGAGCAGTTCTTC. Amino acids: CASRPSLAGARFYNEQFF.

CDR3: CASGLNQGAPGTDTQYF. The DNA for the CDR3 is TGTGCTAGTGGTTTGAATCAGGGGGCGCCGGGTACAGATACGCAGTATTTT. The chain couples TRBV12-5 to TRBJ2-3; 8 positions agree with TRBD1. CDR1 and CDR2 (germline): LGHNT, FRNRAP. V dropped 2 bases and J dropped 3; count of bases not matched to a gene: 10. The CDR3 contains 17 residues.

The CDR3 coding sequence is TGTGCCAGCAGGCCCATAGCGGGAAAGGAGCTGTTTTTT. Amino acid sequence: CASRPIAGKELFF. The chain uses TRBV6-5 and TRBJ2-2; 8 nucleotides align to TRBD2. CDR3 length: 13 residues. Germline CDR1 reads MNHEY; CDR2 reads SVGAGI. V shed 6 bases and J 10 bases; nucleotides not matched to a gene: 7.

The chain uses TRBV5-1 and TRBJ2-7; D call uncertain. The CDR3 is 13 residues long. CDR1 and CDR2 from the germline V gene are SGHRS and YFSETQ. Trimming left V 0 bases short and J 3 bases short, with 7 bases between. The CDR3 region is CASSLALGYEQYF. CDR3 DNA: TGCGCCAGCAGCTTGGCGCTAGGCTACGAGCAGTACTTC.

This chain uses TRBV6-5 with TRBJ1-1; a weak D match, TRBD1 (6 bases). The CDR3 consists of 13 residues. The V gene lost 5 bases and the J gene lost 3 bases, with 10 bases spanning the gap. Germline V gives CDR1 MNHEY, CDR2 SVGAGI. The CDR3 region is CASSLTGYTEAFF. CDR3 sequence (DNA): TGTGCCAGCAGTCTAACAGGGTACACTGAAGCTTTCTTT.

The rearrangement joins TRBV5-1 to TRBJ1-4, with D possibly matching TRBD1 (5 bases). Germline V gives CDR1 SGHRS, CDR2 YFSETQ. Between the trimmed V and J ends, which lost 4 bases and 0 bases, there was a span of 10 bases. The CDR3 is 15 amino acids. The CDR3 bases are TGCGCCAGCAGCAGATACAGGTCAACTAATGAAAAACTGTTTTTT. Its translation is CASSRYRSTNEKLFF.

CDR3 DNA sequence: TGTGCCAGCAGTTACTCGCCTAGTAGCCCAAATGAGCAGTTCTTC. It yields the protein CASSYSPSSPNEQFF. V and J are TRBV6-6 and TRBJ2-1; no clear D gene. This CDR3 spans 15 amino acids. The ends were cut back, 0 bases at V and 7 bases at J, with 13 bases in the middle. The germline CDR1 and CDR2 sequences are MNHNY and SVGAGI (reference sequence).

As for this clone: At one end the junction does not follow the germline gene, possibly because of a read error. The chain has TRBV2 and TRBJ1-1; TRBD1 matches 8 bases. The V gene's germline CDR1 is SNHLY and CDR2 FYNNEI. The CDR3 extends over 17 amino acids. The chain's CDR3 is CASTLRTGSSRNTAAFF. The CDR3 DNA reads as TGTGCCAGCACCCTGAGGACAGGGAGTAGTAGGAACACTGCAGCTTTCTTT.